These T cell receptor beta chains were read from a single sample in a study of CD8 T cells in Susac syndrome. TCRdb itself ran the immunoSEQ multiplex PCR reads through MiXCR, one entry per CDR3 protein. The sample has under 200,000 distinct CDR3 sequences; about 95% are singletons. The source material was CD8+ T cells from PBMCs. The receptors come from a human donor with multiple sclerosis. The CDR3 runs from the conserved cysteine through the conserved F or W. D genes are given only for firm matches. The size entry is marked missing in some rows and otherwise reads once, few, many or a size class.

-	-	TRBV28	TRBJ1-1	TGTGCCAGCAGTTTATTCCGCATGAACACTGAAGCTTTCTTT	CASSLFRMNTEAFF
-	-	TRBV10-3	TRBJ1-2	TGTGCCATCAGTGAAGGCGCAGGGAACTATCGCTACACCTTC	CAISEGAGNYRYTF
-	-	TRBV5-1	TRBJ2-7	TGCGCCAGCAGCTTACAGGGCCCCCAGCAGTACTTC	CASSLQGPQQYF
-	-	TRBV28	TRBJ2-6	TGTGCCAGCAGTTTAAGGGTTCGTGGGGCCAACGTCCTGACTTTC	CASSLRVRGANVLTF
TRBD1	-	TRBV29-1	TRBJ2-3	TGCAGCGGCTGGATGGGGGACAGGGCCGTTAATGGAGATACGCAGTATTTT	CSGWMGDRAVNGDTQYF
TRBD1	-	TRBV5-1	TRBJ2-7	TGCGCCAGCAGCTCATATTTGACAGGGGAGCGATACGAGCAGTACTTC	CASSSYLTGERYEQYF
-	once	TRBV4-1	TRBJ2-1	TGCGCCAGCAGCCATTTGCGAGGCCATGAGCAGTTCTTC	CASSHLRGHEQFF
TRBD2	-	TRBV27	TRBJ2-7	TGTGCCAGCAGTGGGGCGGGAGCCCCAGGGATATACGAGCAGTACTTC	CASSGAGAPGIYEQYF
-	-	TRBV9	TRBJ2-3	TGTGCCAGCAGCGTAGCAGTAGCGACAGATACGCAGTATTTT	CASSVAVATDTQYF
-	-	TRBV27	TRBJ2-5	TGTGCCAGCAGGACGGGACATGTCGGGACCCAGTACTTC	CASRTGHVGTQYF
-	-	TRBV15	TRBJ1-1	TGTGCCACCAGCAGAGATAGGGGGGGACTGGAAGCTTTCTTT	CATSRDRGGLEAFF
-	once	TRBV18	TRBJ1-1	TGTGCCAGCTCACCGTCCGGAGGGGCTTTCTTT	CASSPSGGAFF
TRBD2	-	TRBV29-1	TRBJ2-3	TGCAGCGTTGAGTTGCGACTAGCGGGGCCTGTACCAGATACGCAGTATTTT	CSVELRLAGPVPDTQYF
TRBD1	once	TRBV5-6	TRBJ2-7	TGTGCCAGCAGCCCCCGGGACAGGAATGTAGGCGAGCAGTACTTC	CASSPRDRNVGEQYF
TRBD1	few	TRBV7-2	TRBJ2-2	TGTGCCAGCAGCCCGCGGACAGGGACCGGGGAGCTGTTTTTT	CASSPRTGTGELFF
TRBD1	-	TRBV5-1	TRBJ2-1	TGCGCCAGCAGCTTGGCCACAGGGGTCAGGGATGAGCAGTTCTTC	CASSLATGVRDEQFF
-	few	TRBV9	TRBJ2-7	TGTGCCAGCAGCGGGACGGGGACCCCCTACGAGCAGTACTTC	CASSGTGTPYEQYF
-	-	TRBV3-1	TRBJ2-4	TGTGCCAGCAGCCAAGCATTCGAGGTAGCCAAAAACATTCAGTACTTC	CASSQAFEVAKNIQYF
TRBD1	-	TRBV7-8	TRBJ1-2	TGTGCCAGCAGCTTTGGGACAGGGGCTTCTAACTATGGCTACACCTTC	CASSFGTGASNYGYTF
-	-	TRBV21-1	TRBJ2-7	TGTGCCAGCTCTCAGATCCGGGACAGGGGGACTTACGAGCAGTACTTC	CASSQIRDRGTYEQYF
-	once	TRBV9	TRBJ2-1	TGTGCCAGCAACCAACAGGGCCTCTACAATGAGCAGTTCTTC	CASNQQGLYNEQFF
-	-	TRBV5-1	TRBJ2-1	TGCGCCAGCAGCTACGCGTTTGGCAATGAGCAGTTCTTC	CASSYAFGNEQFF
-	-	TRBV29-1	TRBJ2-2	TGCAGCGTTGCAAGGGACTCGGTTGCCGGGGAGCTGTTTTTT	CSVARDSVAGELFF
TRBD2	-	TRBV20-1	TRBJ2-3	TGCAGTGCTAGCCCGTCTAGCGGGAACACAGATACGCAGTATTTT	CSASPSSGNTDTQYF
-	-	TRBV29-1	TRBJ2-1	TGCAGCGTTTCCCCGGGGGAGAGCTCCTACAATGAGCAGTTCTTC	CSVSPGESSYNEQFF
-	-	TRBV20-1	TRBJ2-7	TGCAGTGCGCTTAATTGGGGTAGCTCCTACGAGCAGTACTTC	CSALNWGSSYEQYF
-	-	TRBV25-1	TRBJ1-1	TGTGCCAGCAGTGGAACAGAGTACACTGAAGCTTTCTTT	CASSGTEYTEAFF
-	-	TRBV2	TRBJ2-5	TGTGCCAGCAGATATACAGGCGTCCAAGAGACCCAGTACTTC	CASRYTGVQETQYF
-	-	TRBV28	TRBJ2-7	TGTGCCAGCAGTTTTGGTGCGGGAGAGCAGTACTTC	CASSFGAGEQYF
TRBD2	-	TRBV27	TRBJ2-1	TGTGCCAGCAGTCTCTTAGCGGGGGACTACAATGAGCAGTTCTTC	CASSLLAGDYNEQFF
-	-	TRBV29-1	TRBJ2-6	TGCAGCGTGGGGTCTGGGGCCAACGTCCTGACTTTC	CSVGSGANVLTF
-	-	TRBV2	TRBJ2-3	TGTGCCAGCAGTGAAGGCGTCTACCCCACAGATACGCAGTATTTT	CASSEGVYPTDTQYF
-	-	TRBV29-1	TRBJ1-2	TGCAGCGTTGATTGGGGGCCCCCCTATGGCTACACCTTC	CSVDWGPPYGYTF
TRBD2	few	TRBV29-1	TRBJ2-7	TGCAGCGTTGATAAACTAGCGGGAGACGAGCAGTACTTC	CSVDKLAGDEQYF
TRBD2	-	TRBV2	TRBJ2-1	TGTGCCAGCAGGAACCGGACTAGCGGGATCGACAATGAGCAGTTCTTC	CASRNRTSGIDNEQFF
TRBD2	-	TRBV9	TRBJ2-7	TGTGCCAGCAACCCTGGGGGGGACTACGAGCAGTACTTC	CASNPGGDYEQYF
TRBD1	-	TRBV12-3/TRBV12-4	TRBJ1-5	TGTGCCAGCAGCCAAGGGACAGATAGCAATCAGCCCCAGCATTTT	CASSQGTDSNQPQHF
-	-	TRBV25-1	TRBJ1-2	TGTGCCAGCAGTGAATTGGGGAACAGGGATGGCTACACCTTC	CASSELGNRDGYTF
-	-	TRBV30	TRBJ2-1	TGTGCCTGGAGTGTACAGAGAAACCACCCCAATGAGCAGTTCTTC	CAWSVQRNHPNEQFF
-	-	TRBV3-1	TRBJ2-7	TGTGCCAGCAGCCAAGACTGGACTGGCCTCGCGGGGGAGCAGTACTTC	CASSQDWTGLAGEQYF
-	-	TRBV3-1	TRBJ2-3	TGTGCCAGCAGCCAAGGGGAATACGATACGCAGTATTTT	CASSQGEYDTQYF
-	once	TRBV29-1	TRBJ1-3	TGCAGCGCCGCGGGAGGCAGGGACGGCGGAAACACCATATATTTT	CSAAGGRDGGNTIYF
-	-	TRBV7-9	TRBJ2-7	TGTGCCAGCGAAAGAGAAACAGGGAAGGTCTTGTACGAGCAGTACTTC	CASERETGKVLYEQYF
TRBD2	-	TRBV7-9	TRBJ2-2	TGTGCCAGCATCGCCGGGAACCCCGCCTTAGCGGGAGGATCCGGGGAGCTGTTTTTT	CASIAGNPALAGGSGELFF
-	-	TRBV24-1	TRBJ2-1	TGTGCCACCAGTGACTCTAGCGCATCCTACAATGAGCAGTTCTTC	CATSDSSASYNEQFF
-	once	TRBV2	TRBJ2-7	TGTGCCAGCAGTGAAGCGGCTGGACCCAACTACGAGCAGTACTTC	CASSEAAGPNYEQYF
TRBD1	-	TRBV27	TRBJ2-1	TGTGCCAGCAGTCCCTGGTGGACAGGTTTGTCCTACAATGAGCAGTTCTTC	CASSPWWTGLSYNEQFF
-	-	TRBV29-1	TRBJ2-1	TGCAGCGTTGAAGAGGGCAGCCCCGACCTGTTCTTC	CSVEEGSPDLFF
-	-	TRBV27	TRBJ2-7	TGTGCCAGCAGTTTTCTCCACGAGCAGTACTTC	CASSFLHEQYF
TRBD2	-	TRBV20-1	TRBJ2-1	TGCAGTGCTCCAGCGAGCGGGAGCTCCTACAATGAGCAGTTCTTC	CSAPASGSSYNEQFF
TRBD2	-	TRBV15	TRBJ2-7	TGTGCCACCAGCATCAGCGGGAGGGCCTGGGAGCAGTACTTC	CATSISGRAWEQYF
TRBD2	-	TRBV29-1	TRBJ2-1	TGCAGCGGACTAGCGGGAGGGCCGCGAGAGCAGTTCTTC	CSGLAGGPREQFF
-	once	TRBV9	TRBJ2-1	TGTGCCAGCAGCACTTTTAGAGTGAATGAGCAGTTCTTC	CASSTFRVNEQFF
-	-	TRBV11-2	TRBJ2-5	TGTGCCAGCAGCTTTGGGTCTCAGGAGACCCAGTACTTC	CASSFGSQETQYF
-	once	TRBV2	TRBJ2-3	TGTGCCAGCACCCGGGGGTACACAGATACGCAGTATTTT	CASTRGYTDTQYF
TRBD2	-	TRBV4-2	TRBJ2-7	TGTGCCAGCGCGACCGGGACTACCCGTCGCGAGCAGTACTTC	CASATGTTRREQYF
-	-	TRBV19	TRBJ2-3	TGTGCCAGGACCCAGGCGGATACGCAGTATTTT	CARTQADTQYF
TRBD1	-	TRBV27	TRBJ2-7	TGTGCCAGCAGTCAAACAGGGGGCCGGTTCGGGGAGCAGTACTTC	CASSQTGGRFGEQYF
TRBD1	-	TRBV18	TRBJ2-7	TGTGCCAGCTCACCAATTGACAGGGGGCTCGAAGAGCAGTACTTC	CASSPIDRGLEEQYF
TRBD2	-	TRBV20-1	TRBJ2-1	TGCAGTGCAGCGGGACCACTGGACAATGAGCAGTTCTTC	CSAAGPLDNEQFF